A single sample is the source of the 31 T cell receptor beta chains below, sequenced in a study of control samples from healthy donors and cancer patients. Produced via immunoSEQ multiplex PCR; TCRdb's table is partial and in-frame only. The table records approximately 97,000 clones, 80% to 90% of them present only once. Sequencing was done on a sample of blood. The receptors originated from a man aged 25 to 45 in good health.

The rearrangement joins TRBV4-2 to TRBJ2-4; D remains ambiguous. Germline CDR1 and CDR2: LGHNA and YNFKEQ. The CDR3 loop spans 15 amino acids. The ends were cut back, 0 bases at V and 6 bases at J, with 12 bases in the middle. As DNA, the CDR3 is TGTGCCAGCAGCCAAGAGGTGACAAACAGAAACATTCAGTACTTC. It codes for CASSQEVTNRNIQYF.

This clone appeared a single time. The J gene is TRBJ1-6, the V gene TRBV5-1; D unclear. This CDR3 has 14 amino acids. Germline V gene data show CDR1 as SGHRS and CDR2 as YFSETQ. The ends were cut back, 4 bases at V and 4 bases at J, with 9 bases in the middle. CDR3: CASSLGNYNSPLHF. In nucleotides, the CDR3 is TGCGCCAGCAGCCTCGGGAATTATAATTCACCCCTCCACTTT.

The chain recombines TRBV6-2 or TRBV6-3 with TRBJ2-3; D possibly corresponds to TRBD2 (5 bases). Germline V gives CDR1 MNHEY, CDR2 SVGEGT. Trimming took 6 bases from V and 0 from J, leaving 7 bases between them. The CDR3 has 13 amino acids. Written as DNA, the CDR3 is TGTGCCAGCAGCTTAGCGAGCACAGATACGCAGTATTTT. The encoded protein is CASSLASTDTQYF.

This clone was seen a few times. This rearrangement joins TRBV7-3 to TRBJ2-2; D remains ambiguous. The CDR3 totals 15 residues. Germline CDR1 and CDR2: SGHTA and FQGTGA. Trimming removed 1 base at V and 2 bases at J, with 8 bases between. The CDR3 reads CASSLRGSNTGELFF. The DNA of the CDR3 is TGTGCCAGCAGCTTAAGGGGTTCTAACACCGGGGAGCTGTTTTTT. The full variable domain, in which reference TRBV7-3 and TRBJ2-2 provide the parts outside the CDR3, is GAGVSQTPSNKVTEKGKYVELRCDPISGHTALYWYRQSLGQGPEFLIYFQGTGAADDSGLPNDRFFAVRPEGSVSTLKIQRTERGDSAVYLCASSLRGSNTGELFFGEGSRLTVL.

V gene TRBV5-6 combines with J gene TRBJ2-7, with D maybe TRBD2 (5 bases). The V gene lost 4 bases and the J gene lost 3 bases, with 14 bases spanning the gap. Germline V gene sequence: CDR1 SGHDT, CDR2 YYEEEE. The CDR3 has 14 residues. CDR3 amino acids: CASSPGLGDYEQYF. CDR3 bases: TGTGCCAGCAGCCCCGGGTTGGGAGACTACGAGCAGTACTTC.

This chain uses TRBV6-4 with TRBJ1-6; no clear D gene. Germline V gives CDR1 MRHNA, CDR2 SNTAGT. Trimming took off 1 base at V and 0 bases at J, with 1 base between the two ends. The CDR3 is made up of 14 amino acids. CDR3 sequence: CASSDFSYNSPLHF. The CDR3 nucleotides are TGTGCCAGCAGTGACTTCTCCTATAATTCACCCCTCCACTTT.

The chain carries TRBV11-2 and TRBJ1-2; 9 nucleotides agree with TRBD1. The ends lost 6 bases at V and 4 bases at J; junction bases unmatched: 12. CDR1 SGHAT and CDR2 FQNNGV come from the germline V gene. CDR3 length: 16 residues. In nucleotides, the CDR3 is TGTGCCAGCAGTCGGGCCGGGACAGGGCTCCCCTATGGCTACACCTTC. Residues: CASSRAGTGLPYGYTF.

The chain joins TRBV7-3 to TRBJ2-1; 10 bases fit TRBD2. The V segment lost 1 base and the J segment 8 bases; nucleotides outside the gene matches: 5. The CDR3 spans 15 residues. The germline gives CDR1 SGHTA, CDR2 FQGTGA. DNA of the CDR3: TGTGCCAGCAGCTTAATGGCTAGCGGGAGCTATGAGCAGTTCTTC. It translates to CASSLMASGSYEQFF.

The rearrangement uses TRBV9 and TRBJ2-7; possibly TRBD1 or TRBD2 for D (5 bases each). Between the trimmed V and J ends, which lost 0 bases and 2 bases, there was a span of 12 bases. In germline, CDR1 is SGDLS, CDR2 YYNGEE. The CDR3 totals 15 residues. This CDR3 reads CASSVGPGLTYEQYF. Written as DNA, the CDR3 is TGTGCCAGCAGCGTAGGGCCGGGGCTAACCTACGAGCAGTACTTC.

CDR3 region: CASSLEPRGTDTQYF. CDR3 bases: TGTGCCAGCAGCTTAGAGCCAAGGGGTACAGATACGCAGTATTTT. The chain employs TRBV7-9 and TRBJ2-3, with D perhaps TRBD1 (5 bases). Germline V gives CDR1 SEHNR, CDR2 FQNEAQ (reference sequence). Trimming removed 1 base at V and 3 bases at J, with 11 bases between. This CDR3 spans 15 amino acids.

CDR3 bases: TGCAGCGTTGGACAGGGGGATAATACGCAGTATTTT. This codes for CSVGQGDNTQYF. This chain uses TRBV29-1 with TRBJ2-3; 9 positions match TRBD1. The trim removed 4 bases at V and 7 bases at J, leaving 3 bases unmatched. In germline, CDR1 is SQVTM, CDR2 ANQGSEA. The length of the CDR3 is 12 residues.

The chain is built from TRBV5-3 and TRBJ2-4; D is ambiguous. TRBV5-3 is given ORF status, its function remaining uncertain. Trimming cost V 1 base and J 10 bases, with 6 bases left between them. The CDR3 sequence is 11 residues long. This CDR3 reads CARSLSGIQYF. CDR3 nucleotides: TGTGCCAGAAGCTTGTCTGGTATTCAGTACTTC.

This chain joins TRBV19 and TRBJ1-5; D unclear. With 3 bases removed from V and 3 bases from J, the gap between germline ends came to 9 bases. CDR3 size: 14 residues. CDR1 is LNHDA and CDR2 is SQIVND in the germline V gene (reference sequence). CDR3 DNA: TGTGCCAGTAGTATCAGCCCCCACAATCAGCCCCAGCATTTT. Protein: CASSISPHNQPQHF.

This sequence joins TRBV29-1 and TRBJ2-2; D uncertain. CDR1 SQVTM and CDR2 ANQGSEA come from the germline V gene. The germline V and J ends were trimmed by 2 bases and 1 base, with 5 bases remaining between them. The CDR3 runs 13 residues. CDR3 in DNA: TGCAGCGTTGAAACAGTGAACACCGGGGAGCTGTTTTTT. Residues: CSVETVNTGELFF.

This chain connects TRBV19 to TRBJ1-5, with D perhaps TRBD1 (6 bases). Trimming took 5 bases from V and 8 from J, leaving 16 bases between them. CDR3 length: 14 residues. The germline gives CDR1 LNHDA, CDR2 SQIVND (reference sequence). The CDR3 region has the DNA TGTGCCAGTAGTCCCCTGGACAGCAGCGAGCCCCAGCATTTT. Translation gives CASSPLDSSEPQHF.

V and J are TRBV4-1 and TRBJ2-1; 8 bases agree with TRBD2. CDR3 length: 16 amino acids. The ends lost 0 bases at V and 4 bases at J; junction bases unmatched: 5. Germline CDR1 reads MGHRA; CDR2 reads YSYEKL. For the CDR3, the DNA is TGCGCCAGCAGCCAAGAGGCAGCGGGAGAGTACAATGAGCAGTTCTTC. This translates into CASSQEAAGEYNEQFF.

The chain employs TRBV11-2 and TRBJ2-5; D is undetermined. This CDR3 comprises 15 residues. V was pared by 2 bases and J by 1 base, with 11 bases between. Germline V lookup: CDR1 SGHAT, CDR2 FQNNGV. CDR3 nucleotides: TGTGCCAGCAGCTTATTGGCGACGCTCCAAGAGACCCAGTACTTC. The encoded protein is CASSLLATLQETQYF.

The genes are TRBV21-1 and TRBJ1-5; TRBD1 reflects the table's D call only, with no check against the DNA. TRBV21-1 is a pseudogene segment. The CDR3 extends over 13 amino acids. DNA for the CDR3: TGTGCCAGCAGCCTAAACAGGGTGGAGCCCCAGCATTTT. Protein: CASSLNRVEPQHF.

The V gene is TRBV3-1 (or the pseudogene TRBV3-2), the J gene TRBJ2-1, with D possibly being TRBD2 (6 bases). The CDR3 consists of 18 residues. From germline, CDR1 is LGHDT and CDR2 YNNKEL (reference sequence). Between the trimmed V and J ends, which lost 2 bases and 0 bases, there was a span of 17 bases. The CDR3 protein is CASSQSPGLQSSYNEQFF. CDR3 coding DNA: TGTGCCAGCAGCCAATCCCCGGGACTTCAGAGCTCCTACAATGAGCAGTTCTTC.

The gene calls are TRBV11-1 and TRBJ1-6; D call uncertain. Germline CDR1 and CDR2: SGHAT and FQDESV (reference sequence). V lost 4 bases, J lost 5 bases, and 9 bases lay in between. The CDR3 has 14 residues. The CDR3 spells CASSSGIHNSPLHF. DNA for the CDR3: TGTGCCAGCAGCTCGGGAATCCATAATTCACCCCTCCACTTT.

This chain joins TRBV4-1 and TRBJ2-3, with a tentative D call TRBD2 (6 bases). This CDR3 has 14 amino acids. V lost 7 bases, J lost 4 bases, and 15 bases lay in between. CDR1 is MGHRA, CDR2 YSYEKL, per germline. CDR3: CASTPWRDADTQYF. The CDR3 coding sequence is TGCGCCAGCACCCCTTGGCGGGATGCAGATACGCAGTATTTT.

CDR3 sequence: CASSETGHQPQHF. As DNA, the CDR3 is TGTGCCAGCAGTGAGACAGGGCATCAGCCCCAGCATTTT. This chain links TRBV6-1 with TRBJ1-5, with TRBD1 matching 7 bases. CDR1 and CDR2 from the germline V gene are MNHNS and SASEGT. After removal of 3 bases from V and 5 bases from J, the junction contained 1 base not matched to a gene. CDR3 length: 13 residues.

There are a few counts of this clone. V usage is TRBV6-2 or TRBV6-3 and J usage is TRBJ1-1, with 7 positions matching TRBD1. V trimming: 4 bases; J trimming: 5 bases; junction bases outside the gene matches: 7. CDR1 and CDR2 (germline): MNHEY, SVGEGT. The CDR3 loop spans 14 amino acids. CDR3 region: CASSLLGGATEAFF. Here the CDR3 DNA reads TGTGCCAGCAGTTTGTTAGGGGGCGCGACTGAAGCTTTCTTT.

The chain combines TRBV5-6 with TRBJ1-2, with unresolved D. There are 16 residues in the CDR3. Germline V lookup: CDR1 SGHDT, CDR2 YYEEEE. V lost 4 bases, J lost 7 bases, and 23 bases lay in between. CDR3 protein: CASSPWVGNSYSGYTF. The CDR3 nucleotides are TGTGCCAGCAGCCCCTGGGTCGGTAATTCGTATAGTGGCTACACCTTC. The full variable domain, completed using reference TRBV5-6 and TRBJ1-2, is DAGVTQSPTHLIKTRGQQVTLRCSPKSGHDTVSWYQQALGQGPQFIFQYYEEEERQRGNFPDRFSGHQFPNYSSELNVNALLLGDSALYLCASSPWVGNSYSGYTFGSGTRLTVV.

V usage is TRBV9 and J usage is TRBJ2-1; TRBD2 is a possible D gene (5 bases). The CDR3 runs 15 residues. Trimming pared 0 bases from V and 5 bases from J, leaving 12 bases between. Germline assignment: CDR1 SGDLS and CDR2 YYNGEE. In DNA, the CDR3 is TGTGCCAGCAGCGTAGGTGGGAGCGTGCACAATGAGCAGTTCTTC. Its protein is CASSVGGSVHNEQFF.

A single count supports this clone. The genes are TRBV19 and TRBJ2-1; TRBD2 agrees at 9 bases. There are 17 residues in the CDR3. The V and J ends lost 5 bases and 0 bases, in that order; junction bases with no gene match: 8. The germline V gene encodes CDR1 LNHDA and CDR2 SQIVND (reference sequence). In nucleotides, the CDR3 is TGTGCCAGTAGTGGGGGACTAGCACCGAGCTCCTACAATGAGCAGTTCTTC. Amino acids: CASSGGLAPSSYNEQFF.

The chain employs TRBV3-1 (or the pseudogene TRBV3-2) and TRBJ2-2, with 10 bases lining up with TRBD1. Germline-derived CDR1 and CDR2 are LGHDT and YNNKEL (reference sequence). The CDR3 consists of 15 residues. The ends lost 1 base at V and 9 bases at J; junction bases unmatched: 5. The CDR3 DNA reads as TGTGCCAGCAGCCAAGGGGACAGGGGACGCCGGGAGCTGTTTTTT. Its translation: CASSQGDRGRRELFF.

This chain connects TRBV11-3 to TRBJ2-2; the D gene could be TRBD1 or TRBD2 (5 bases each). CDR3 length: 16 residues. The ends were cut back, 5 bases at V and 5 bases at J, with 18 bases in the middle. Germline values: CDR1 SGHNT, CDR2 YENEEA. The CDR3 coding sequence is TGTGCCAGCAGCCCCCAGCACGGGACGGGGACCGGGGAGCTGTTTTTT. Its protein product is CASSPQHGTGTGELFF.

This chain connects TRBV5-6 to TRBJ2-7; D gene unclear. The length of the CDR3 is 11 residues. Germline values: CDR1 SGHDT, CDR2 YYEEEE. Deletions cut 4 bases from V and 6 bases from J, with 8 bases between. In DNA form, the CDR3 reads TGTGCCAGCAGCAGGAGCCGCGAGCAGTACTTC. Translation: CASSRSREQYF.

This chain uses TRBV5-1 with TRBJ2-2; 14 positions match TRBD2. After removal of 3 bases from V and 4 bases from J, the junction contained 8 bases not matched to a gene. Per the germline V gene, CDR1 is SGHRS and CDR2 is YFSETQ. This CDR3 has 18 residues. CDR3 DNA sequence: TGCGCCAGCAGCTGGAGGGGACTAGCGGGAGCCCTCACCGGGGAGCTGTTTTTT. Residues: CASSWRGLAGALTGELFF.

The chain carries TRBV5-8 and TRBJ1-4; no clear D gene. Germline-derived CDR1 and CDR2 are SGHTS and YDEGEE. There are 14 residues in the CDR3. Trimming pared 5 bases from V and 7 bases from J, leaving 15 bases between. The CDR3 DNA reads as TGTGCCAGCAGTCGTCCTCCTGTGGGTGAAAAACTGTTTTTT. Translated, it gives CASSRPPVGEKLFF.